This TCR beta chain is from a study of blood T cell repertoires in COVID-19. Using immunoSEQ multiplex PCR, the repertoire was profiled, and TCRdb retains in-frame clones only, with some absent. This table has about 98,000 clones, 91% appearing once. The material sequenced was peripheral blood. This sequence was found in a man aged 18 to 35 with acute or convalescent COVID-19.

DNA for the CDR3: TGTGCCAGCAGCGTAACAGGGGATAGCAATCAGCCCCAGCATTTT. Protein sequence: CASSVTGDSNQPQHF. This rearrangement joins TRBV2 to TRBJ1-5; 7 positions agree with TRBD1. The CDR3 extends over 15 amino acids. Germline assignment: CDR1 SNHLY and CDR2 FYNNEI. V lost 6 bases to trimming and J lost 0 bases; unmatched junction nucleotides: 5.